This TCR beta chain was recovered during a study of post-analysis software for immune sequencing data. Background on the study: As for disease course, relapsing-remitting, secondary progressive and progressive-relapsing multiple sclerosis were all included.

General study results and limits: Batch-matched samples strongly co-clustered by F measure. Controls significantly exceeded multiple sclerosis patients in normalized Chao1 diversity. Elevated frequency relative to controls characterized several TRBV segments in patients, TRBV5-6, TRBV5-1 and TRBV20-1 among them.

The library was made from cDNA and included unique molecular identifiers. T cells numbering 1 to 10 million yielded cDNA molecules that totaled around 500,000. TCRdb itself ran the PCR reads through MiXCR, one entry per CDR3 protein. The sample shows 750,000 to 950,000 distinct CDR3 sequences, 53% of them seen only once. Germline values: CDR1 DFQATT, CDR2 SNEGSKA (reference sequence). This CDR3 spans 17 amino acids. For this clonotype: The antigen is undetermined.

This rearrangement joins TRBV20-1 to TRBJ2-7; 9 nucleotides match TRBD2. The end of the DNA is better explained by TRBJ2-5, so the J call may be wrong. Sequencing used blood. The TCR was taken from a girl aged 5-17 years with multiple sclerosis. The CDR3 nucleotides are TGCAGTGCTAGAGCCCTAGCGGGGATACCGGTAGGAGAGACCCAGTACTTC. This gives the protein CSARALAGIPVGETQYF.